The following is a T cell receptor beta chain sequence with its context. No antigen is known for it. PCR was performed using 60 Vbeta and 13 Jbeta primers. Only in-frame clones appear in the TCRdb table, and some are missing; sequencing was by immunoSEQ multiplex PCR. The table records roughly 150,000 clones, roughly 70% of them present only once. The sample is drawn from a study of cytomegalovirus exposure and HLA in healthy donors. Study-level points and caveats: What a later analysis showed was that several of the most significant clusters appeared linked to common viral pathogens. Cytomegalovirus status was reportedly diagnosed by the classifier with high specificity and sensitivity. Earlier analysis found most TCR beta V segments productive about 87% or about 30% of the time. Presence/absence results assume similar sequencing depth per donor, which may not hold.

Per the germline V gene, CDR1 is MDHEN and CDR2 is SYDVKM. The V gene end was trimmed by 2 bases and the J gene end by 2 bases; junction bases not matched to a gene: 8. This CDR3 comprises 17 residues. This sequence originates from a male donor in good health and CMV-seronegative. The V call is TRBV28, the J call TRBJ2-5; 10 nucleotides align to TRBD1. The sequenced material came from PBMCs. DNA of the CDR3: TGTGCCAGCAGTTTAGGCCGGGACAGGGGATTTCAAGAGACCCAGTACTTC. Protein sequence: CASSLGRDRGFQETQYF.